Included here is one T cell receptor (beta chain) sequence, with context. Its specificity is unknown. The CDR3 is 14 amino acids. Germline lookup yields CDR1 MNHNS and CDR2 SASEGT. The J segment lost 2 bases and the V segment lost 7 bases, leaving 5 bases of the junction unmatched. The sample comes from a study of T cells after yellow fever vaccination. The study, taken as a whole, reports: A secondary response was less intense yet reached its peak sooner, at day 5 versus 15. A large majority of primary-vaccination clones showed up again after the booster (around 96% CD4, 75% to 90% CD8).

A 5'RACE template-switching step, the method used to make TCR cDNA, added a universal primer site and UMIs. TCRdb used MiXCR to reprocess the 5' RACE reads, holding one entry per CDR3 protein. The sample records more than 350,000 distinct CDR3 sequences, 11% being singletons. The chain couples TRBV6-1 to TRBJ2-4; 7 bases map to TRBD1. The clonotype was recovered from a young man who received the YFV17D yellow fever vaccine. The source material was PBMCs, sampled on the day of the first yellow fever vaccination. The CDR3 sequence is CASIQGSSKNIQYF. Here the CDR3 DNA reads TGTGCCAGCATACAGGGGAGTTCCAAAAACATTCAGTACTTC.